This TCR beta chain comes out of a study of shared clonotypes between healthy human individuals. Only CD45RO-negative cells positively selected for CCR7 counted as naive CD8 cells, so terminally differentiated effector memory CD45RA+ cells were excluded. With V trimmed by 6 bases and J by 6 bases, 7 bases remained unmatched. Germline CDR1 reads MNHEY; CDR2 reads SMNVEV (reference sequence). The CDR3 sequence is 16 residues long. The table came from immunoSEQ multiplex PCR; TCRdb's copy has only in-frame clones and leaves some out. In the table there are under 2,000,000 clones, 85% to 95% of which are singletons.

This chain uses TRBV27 with TRBJ2-1, with 14 bases lining up with TRBD2. Sequenced input: naive CD8+ T cells sorted from blood. The TCR was taken from a man aged 18-30 years in good health. CDR3 in DNA: TGTGCCAGCAGAGAAGAAGGGACTAGCGGGAGCAATGAGCAGTTCTTC. Translating it yields CASREEGTSGSNEQFF.